The source of this T cell receptor (beta chain) is a study of CD8 T cells in Susac syndrome. About the study: Patients with Susac syndrome were, at the time of blood collection, therapy-naive, maintained on corticosteroids, or maintained on intravenous immunoglobulin alone.

Definite or probable Susac syndrome was diagnosed using recently defined diagnostic criteria. This CDR3 is 17 amino acids long. V dropped 0 bases and J dropped 0 bases, with 13 bases sitting between them. CDR1 is LGHDT and CDR2 is YNNKEL in the germline V gene (reference sequence). RNA in amounts of roughly 0.5 to 1 ug was reverse transcribed with random hexamers. Multiplex immunoSEQ PCR targeted 54 Vbeta and 13 Jbeta TCR beta segments. Using its own MiXCR run on the immunoSEQ multiplex PCR reads, TCRdb lists one record per CDR3 protein. The table shows about 100,000 distinct CDR3 sequences, with approximately 95% occurring only once.

This receptor was identified in a human donor with Susac syndrome. This chain uses TRBV3-1 with TRBJ2-3; D is unresolved. Sequencing used CD8+ T cells from PBMCs. The CDR3 DNA reads TGTGCCAGCAGCCAAGAGCCTCAGGCCGTGAGCACAGATACGCAGTATTTT. Protein sequence: CASSQEPQAVSTDTQYF.